The TCR beta chain under discussion was sequenced for a study of T cell changes during pregnancy in multiple sclerosis. The repertoire was sequenced with immunoSEQ multiplex PCR; TCRdb's copy has only in-frame clones and lacks some. The data hold roughly 52,000 clones, with 85% to 95% observed a single time. V lost 3 bases to trimming and J lost 2 bases, with 10 bases between them. There are 14 residues in the CDR3. Germline values: CDR1 KGHSH, CDR2 LQKENI. The TCR sequence derives from a female donor with multiple sclerosis, enrolled in a pregnancy study. The sequencing here drew on CD4+ T cells from peripheral blood mononuclear cells, taken in the third trimester of pregnancy. The rearrangement joins TRBV18 to TRBJ2-5; no reliable D call. The CDR3 DNA sequence: TGTGCCAGCTCACCCCTGGGCCTGCAAGAGACCCAGTACTTC. It translates to CASSPLGLQETQYF.